A single sample is the source of the 2 T cell receptor beta chains below, sequenced in a study of cytomegalovirus exposure and HLA in healthy donors. With 60 Vbeta and 13 Jbeta primers, the PCR was carried out. Generated by immunoSEQ multiplex PCR, the TCRdb table keeps only in-frame clones and is missing some. The sample spans 200,000 to 250,000 clones; the ten largest clones claim roughly 0.98%. Sequencing was performed on PBMCs. These receptor sequences come from a woman aged 25 to 39 in good health and CMV-seropositive.

The chain has TRBV15 and TRBJ2-3, with D uncertain. CDR1 is LNHNV, CDR2 YYDKDF, per germline (reference sequence). V gave up 0 bases and J gave up 8 bases, with 6 bases separating them. This CDR3 has 12 residues. CDR3 sequence: CATSRDAGTQYF. Here the CDR3 DNA reads TGTGCCACCAGCAGAGATGCCGGTACGCAGTATTTT.

The gene calls are TRBV28 and TRBJ2-2; 10 bases line up with TRBD2. The CDR3 contains 19 residues. After removal of 3 bases from V and 5 bases from J, the junction contained 15 bases not matched to a gene. Germline V lookup: CDR1 MDHEN, CDR2 SYDVKM. In DNA, the CDR3 is TGTGCCAGCAGTTTTACCGTAGGGCTAGCGGGAGAGAGGACCGGGGAGCTGTTTTTT. Protein: CASSFTVGLAGERTGELFF.